Sequencing of this T cell receptor beta chain was carried out in a study of T cell clones after liver transplantation. Study-wide context: Samples came from ITN030ST, which attempted immunosuppression withdrawal within 2 years of liver transplantation. TCRbeta sequencing after a pre-transplant mixed lymphocyte reaction identified graft-donor-reactive clones, later tracked in post-transplant blood. Blood was drawn pre-transplant, before withdrawal, and after full or failed withdrawal.

TCRdb keeps only in-frame clones here, not all; method: immunoSEQ multiplex PCR. The sample carries roughly 100,000 clones, 75% to 85% recorded once. The V segment lost 3 bases and the J segment 3 bases; nucleotides outside the gene matches: 7. CDR1 and CDR2 from the germline V gene are MNHEY and SMNVEV (reference sequence). The CDR3 runs 17 residues. This TCR came from a human donor who received a liver transplant. The rearrangement links TRBV27 to TRBJ2-2; 10 bases match TRBD2. Here the sequenced sample was CD4+ T cells from blood, taken before liver transplant. CDR3 sequence (DNA): TGTGCCAGCAGTTTCCACACGACTAGCGGGCACACCGGGGAGCTGTTTTTT. It encodes CASSFHTTSGHTGELFF.